This TCR beta chain is drawn from a study of cytomegalovirus exposure and HLA in healthy donors. Across the study: A prior analysis found about 110 million unique TCR beta sequences from around 200 million T cells. Findings and limits, study-wide: An observed cluster of highly shared sequence variants was recorded as a likely sequencing artifact.

Notes on this clone: Its antigen remains unknown.

From germline, CDR1 is SGHAT and CDR2 FQNNGV. The CDR3 has 15 residues. V lost 6 bases to trimming and J lost 6 bases, with 20 bases between them. The PCR had 60 Vbeta and 13 Jbeta primers. The method was immunoSEQ multiplex PCR; TCRdb's version includes in-frame clones alone and lacks a portion of them. The sample holds about 75,000 clones. The sample was PBMCs. This sequence was found in a middle-aged man in good health and CMV-seronegative. This chain uses TRBV11-2 with TRBJ1-1; a weak D match, TRBD1 (5 bases). The CDR3 coding sequence is TGTGCCAGCAGACACGGGGGGGGTTTCGGCCCTGAAGCTTTCTTT. Protein: CASRHGGGFGPEAFF.